The present TCR beta chain was sequenced within a study of blood T cell repertoires in COVID-19. For the study at large: Acute and convalescent COVID-19 samples came from the United States, Italy and Spain. Sources were T cells, B-cell-depleted T cells, or PBMCs; the material itself was cDNA or gDNA.

The V segment lost 5 bases and the J segment 6 bases; nucleotides outside the gene matches: 15. This CDR3 is built from 16 residues. CDR1 is SGHTA, CDR2 FQGTGA, per germline. Per the original methods: Amplifying reference gene primers gave estimates of nucleated cell counts. Produced via immunoSEQ multiplex PCR; TCRdb's table is partial and in-frame only. For V, J and clone size, that table is used; D and trimming come from the DNA. The table has about 190,000 clones, 83% seen once. The specimen was peripheral blood. The chain recombines TRBV7-3 with TRBJ2-7; TRBD1 matches 8 bases. The sequence was collected from a woman in her thirties or forties with acute or convalescent COVID-19. The CDR3 here is CASSTQGGTGIAEQYF. The CDR3 bases are TGTGCCAGCAGCACCCAAGGAGGGACAGGAATTGCCGAGCAGTACTTC.